One T cell receptor (beta chain) is described in this entry. This record comes from a study of blood T cell repertoires in COVID-19. Study-wide context: Specimens from acute and convalescent COVID-19 originated in the United States, Italy and Spain.

Original data processing: Using reference gene primer amplification, nucleated cell counts were estimated. Libraries were prepared by immunoSEQ multiplex PCR; TCRdb keeps only in-frame clonotypes and omits some of them. The V and J calls and clone size come from that table; D and trimming were worked out from the DNA. The profile covers hundreds of thousands of clones, with around 87% appearing a single time and roughly 1.1% taken by the ten largest. With 1 base removed from V and 5 bases from J, the gap between germline ends came to 7 bases. Germline loops: CDR1 KGHDR, CDR2 SFDVKD. The CDR3 covers 13 residues. All enrollees were roughly 18 to 95 years old and from about two dozen US areas.

The V gene is TRBV24-1, the J gene TRBJ1-1, with D possibly TRBD1 on 6 matching bases. This receptor was taken from a young man who had recovered from COVID-19. The sequenced sample was PBMCs or T cells enriched from blood (not recorded which). The CDR3 loop is CATSDLQGTEAFF. The CDR3 DNA sequence: TGTGCCACCAGTGATTTACAGGGTACTGAAGCTTTCTTT.